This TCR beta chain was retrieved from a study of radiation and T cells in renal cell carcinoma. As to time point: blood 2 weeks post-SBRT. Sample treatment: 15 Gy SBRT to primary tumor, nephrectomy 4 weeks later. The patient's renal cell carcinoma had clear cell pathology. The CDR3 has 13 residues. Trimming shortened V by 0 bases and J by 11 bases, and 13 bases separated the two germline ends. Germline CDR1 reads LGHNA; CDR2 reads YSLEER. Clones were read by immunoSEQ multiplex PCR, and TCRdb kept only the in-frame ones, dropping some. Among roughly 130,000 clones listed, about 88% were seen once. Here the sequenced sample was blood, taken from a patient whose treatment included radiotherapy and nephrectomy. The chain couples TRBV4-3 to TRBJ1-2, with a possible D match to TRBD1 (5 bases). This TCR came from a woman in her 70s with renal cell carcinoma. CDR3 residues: CASSQERTGGYTF. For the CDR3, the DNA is TGCGCCAGCAGCCAAGAACGGACGGGGGGTTACACCTTC.